This T cell receptor (beta chain) was identified in a study of low-dose radiotherapy and immunotherapy resistance in tumors. Study information: With fractions of 0.5 Gy given every 2 weeks, Cohort 1 accumulated a total of 6.5 Gy. Each patient was administered nivolumab intravenously at 240 mg, which was a flat dose, every two weeks, along with intravenous ipilimumab at 1 mg/kg every six weeks.

This CDR3 contains 15 residues. The V and J ends lost 4 bases and 0 bases respectively, with 10 bases between them. Germline V gene data show CDR1 as MNHEY and CDR2 as SVGAGI. Both TCRalpha and TCRbeta chains were reverse transcribed with V-gene-specific primers. An approximately 19-cycle PCR with a constant-region primer and V-primer adapter amplified TCRs. TCRdb passed the reads through MiXCR, listing each CDR3 protein once. Of under 110,000 distinct CDR3 sequences detected, around 21% appear once; the ten largest clones hold over 4%. Time point specified: after trial treatment. Regarding treatment: LDRT plus nivolumab, ipilimumab, low-dose cyclophosphamide and aspirin (RACIN trial). Donors were treated with nivolumab, ipilimumab, aspirin, and low-dose cyclophosphamide and radiotherapy.

V usage is TRBV6-5 and J usage is TRBJ1-5; no reliable D call. The sequences come from PBMCs, collected after low-dose radiotherapy plus immunotherapy. This clonotype was sampled from a male donor with prostate cancer. CDR3 DNA: TGTGCCAGCAGTTCACGACAAGATAGCAATCAGCCCCAGCATTTT. This translates into CASSSRQDSNQPQHF.